This T cell receptor beta chain was identified in a study of blood T cell repertoires in COVID-19. Overall study context: Collection of acute and convalescent COVID-19 samples took place in the United States, Italy and Spain. Sample material is recorded as cDNA or gDNA derived from T cells, B-cell-depleted T cells, or PBMCs.

Per the authors' pipeline: By means of reference gene primer amplification, nucleated cell counts were estimated. Libraries were prepared by immunoSEQ multiplex PCR; TCRdb keeps only in-frame clonotypes and omits some of them. The D gene and trimming were derived from the DNA, and the V and J assignments and clone size from that table. This sample has fewer than 250,000 clones; 70% to 90% occur once, and the top ten carry around 4.8%. V was pared by 5 bases and J by 4 bases, with 3 bases of the junction left unmatched. Germline-derived CDR1 and CDR2 are SGHAT and FQNNGV. This CDR3 comprises 15 residues.

The sequencing input was peripheral blood. The gene calls are TRBV11-2 and TRBJ2-2; 11 positions match TRBD1. This sequence originates from a middle-aged woman with acute or convalescent COVID-19. The DNA for the CDR3 is TGTGCCAGCAGCCCCGGGACAGGGGGCACCGGGGAGCTGTTTTTT. Translating gives CASSPGTGGTGELFF.